This TCR beta chain is drawn from a study of blood T cell repertoires in COVID-19 (TCRdb year 2020). Regarding the study in general: Collaborator samples came from the United States, Italy and Spain and covered acute and convalescent phases of COVID-19. The prospective study material was composed of cDNA or gDNA derived from T cells, B-cell-depleted T cells, or PBMCs. Where HLA class I and class II types were available, the types were taken from metadata supplied by the sample provider, not from assay-based typing. A de-identified subject ID, COVID-19 status, age in years and sex were almost always included in the sample metadata. The repertoires were made available in a free public database intended to serve as a resource for research on the immune response to SARS-CoV-2. Subjects who had been exposed to COVID-19, were actively infected with it, or had recovered from it provided the deeply sampled blood TCRbeta repertoires that made up the dataset. Samples came from the ongoing ImmuneRACE study (first 160 participants) plus 1,254 subjects from 6 global collaborators.

TCRbeta CDR3 regions were amplified from genomic DNA using the immunoSEQ Assay, a bias-controlled multiplex PCR. Per the source publication's procedure: Within the assay, amplification of reference gene primers was used to estimate how many nucleated cells each sample contained. Sequence reads were collapsed and filtered to measure the absolute abundance of every unique TCRbeta CDR3 rearrangement. For each sample, productive Simpson clonality was calculated by taking the square root of Simpson's diversity index across productive rearrangements. The source is immuneACCESS, and TCRdb retained only in-frame sequences with V and J called. Part of the clones is not carried over; for the studies checked, unresolved V genes explain less than half of this, and the remainder is unexplained. For V, J and clone size, that table is used; D and trimming come from the DNA. Present in this sample are about 440,000 clones, around 89% of which were seen just once. The top ten clones comprise approximately 4.3% of the sample.

The collaborating institutions used their own protocols to collect whole blood in K2EDTA tubes. For TCRbeta analysis, collaborators shipped samples as frozen whole blood, isolated PBMCs, or DNA extracted from either of those sample types. The germline V gene specifies SGHAT as CDR1 and FQNNGV as CDR2. The CDR3 numbers 16 residues from cysteine through phenylalanine. Of the read, only the CDR3 DNA is kept; its 48 bases are in frame from base 1. Germline trimming: 5 bases from V, 5 bases from J; junction bases outside gene matches: 10. To note about this clone: Its target antigen remains unknown. Per-base qualities were not stored, and no clone one base away is much larger.

What the research found in general, with its limitations: Clinical and demographic metadata were provided uncurated, with the amount varying by source and participant.

Sequences were obtained from peripheral blood. This sequence uses TRBV11-2 and TRBJ1-1; the central 11 bases match TRBD1. The origin of this receptor is a woman between 25 and 40 years old with acute or convalescent COVID-19. Here is the DNA: TGTGCCAGCAGCCCTGGGACAGGGGGACCTCGGACTGAAGCTTTCTTT. Protein translation: CASSPGTGGPRTEAFF.